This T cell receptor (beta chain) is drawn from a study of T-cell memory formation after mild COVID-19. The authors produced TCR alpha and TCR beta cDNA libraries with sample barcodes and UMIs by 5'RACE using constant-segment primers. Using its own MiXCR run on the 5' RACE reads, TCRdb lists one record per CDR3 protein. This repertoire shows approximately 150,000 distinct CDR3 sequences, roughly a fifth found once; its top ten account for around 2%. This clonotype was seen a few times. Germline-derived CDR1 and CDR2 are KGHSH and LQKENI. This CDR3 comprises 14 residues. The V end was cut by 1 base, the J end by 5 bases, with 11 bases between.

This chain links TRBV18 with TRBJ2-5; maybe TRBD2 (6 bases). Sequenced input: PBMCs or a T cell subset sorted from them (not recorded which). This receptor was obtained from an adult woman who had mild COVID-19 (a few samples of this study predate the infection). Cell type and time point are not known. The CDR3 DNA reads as TGTGCCAGCTCACCACTCGGGGGAGCGGAGACCCAGTACTTC. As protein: CASSPLGGAETQYF. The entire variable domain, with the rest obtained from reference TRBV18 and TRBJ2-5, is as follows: NAGVMQNPRHLVRRRGQEARLRCSPMKGHSHVYWYRQLPEEGLKFMVYLQKENIIDESGMPKERFSAEFPKEGPSILRIQQVVRGDSAAYFCASSPLGGAETQYFGPGTRLLVL.